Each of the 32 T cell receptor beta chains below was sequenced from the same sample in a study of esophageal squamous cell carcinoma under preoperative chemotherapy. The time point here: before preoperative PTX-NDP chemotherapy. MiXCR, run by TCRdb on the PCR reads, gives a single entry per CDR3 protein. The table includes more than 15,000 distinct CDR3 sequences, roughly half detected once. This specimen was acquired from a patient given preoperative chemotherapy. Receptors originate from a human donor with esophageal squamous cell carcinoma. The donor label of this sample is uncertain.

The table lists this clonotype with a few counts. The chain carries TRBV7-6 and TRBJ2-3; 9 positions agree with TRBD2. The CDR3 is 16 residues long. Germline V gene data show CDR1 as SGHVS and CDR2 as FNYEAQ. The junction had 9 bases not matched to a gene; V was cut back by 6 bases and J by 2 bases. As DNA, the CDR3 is TGTGCCAGCAGTTCTACTCTAGCGGGACCCACAGATACGCAGTATTTT. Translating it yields CASSSTLAGPTDTQYF.

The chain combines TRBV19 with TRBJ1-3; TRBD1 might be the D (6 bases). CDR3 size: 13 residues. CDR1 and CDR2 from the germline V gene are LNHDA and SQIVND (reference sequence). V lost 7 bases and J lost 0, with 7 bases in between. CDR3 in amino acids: CASTGASGNTIYF. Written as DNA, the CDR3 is TGTGCCAGTACAGGGGCCTCTGGAAACACCATATATTTT. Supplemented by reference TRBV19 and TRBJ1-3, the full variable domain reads DGGITQSPKYLFRKEGQNVTLSCEQNLNHDAMYWYRQDPGQGLRLIYYSQIVNDFQKGDIAEGYSVSREKKESFPLTVTSAQKNPTAFYLCASTGASGNTIYFGEGSWLTVV.

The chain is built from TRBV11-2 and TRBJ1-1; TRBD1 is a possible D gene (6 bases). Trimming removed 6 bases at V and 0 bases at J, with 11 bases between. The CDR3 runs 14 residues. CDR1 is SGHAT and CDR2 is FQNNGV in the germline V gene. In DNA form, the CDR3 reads TGTGCCAGCAGTTTCGGACAGTTGAACACTGAAGCTTTCTTT. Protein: CASSFGQLNTEAFF.

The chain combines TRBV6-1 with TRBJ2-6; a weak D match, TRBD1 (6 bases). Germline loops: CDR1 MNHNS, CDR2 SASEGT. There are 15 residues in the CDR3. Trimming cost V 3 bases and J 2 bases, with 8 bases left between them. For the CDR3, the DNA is TGTGCCAGCAGTGACCAGGGGACTGGGGCCAACGTCCTGACTTTC. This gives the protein CASSDQGTGANVLTF.

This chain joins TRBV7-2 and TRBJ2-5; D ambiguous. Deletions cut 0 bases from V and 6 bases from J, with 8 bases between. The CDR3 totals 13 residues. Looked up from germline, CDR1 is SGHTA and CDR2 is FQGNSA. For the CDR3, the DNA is TGTGCCAGCAGCTTAGCGCAGGTTCAGACCCAGTACTTC. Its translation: CASSLAQVQTQYF. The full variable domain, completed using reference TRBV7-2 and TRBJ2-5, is GAGVSQSPSNKVTEKGKDVELRCDPISGHTALYWYRQSLGQGLEFLIYFQGNSAPDKSGLPSDRFSAERTGGSVSTLTIQRTQQEDSAVYLCASSLAQVQTQYFGPGTRLLVL.

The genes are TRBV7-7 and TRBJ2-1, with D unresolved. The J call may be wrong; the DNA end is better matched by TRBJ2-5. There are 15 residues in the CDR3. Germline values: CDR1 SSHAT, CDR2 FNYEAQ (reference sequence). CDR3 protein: CASSLAPAGQETQYF. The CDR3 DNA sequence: TGTGCCAGCAGCTTAGCTCCCGCAGGCCAAGAGACCCAGTACTTC.

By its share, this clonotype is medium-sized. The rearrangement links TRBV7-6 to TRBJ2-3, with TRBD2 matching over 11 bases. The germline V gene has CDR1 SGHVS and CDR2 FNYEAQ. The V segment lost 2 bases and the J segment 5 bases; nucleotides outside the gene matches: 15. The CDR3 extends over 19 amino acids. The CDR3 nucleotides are TGTGCCAGCAGCTTACAACAGCCAGGTAGCGGGAGGGCCGTAGATACGCAGTATTTT. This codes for CASSLQQPGSGRAVDTQYF.

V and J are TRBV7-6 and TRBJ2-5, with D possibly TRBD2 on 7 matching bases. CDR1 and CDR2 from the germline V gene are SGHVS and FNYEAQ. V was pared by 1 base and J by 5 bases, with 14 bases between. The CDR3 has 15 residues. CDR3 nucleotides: TGTGCCAGCAGCTTAGTCGGGGGGCGGGATGAGACCCAGTACTTC. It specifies CASSLVGGRDETQYF. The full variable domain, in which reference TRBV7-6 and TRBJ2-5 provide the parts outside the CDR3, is GAGVSQSPRYKVTKRGQDVALRCDPISGHVSLYWYRQALGQGPEFLTYFNYEAQQDKSGLPNDRFSAERPEGSISTLTIQRTEQRDSAMYRCASSLVGGRDETQYFGPGTRLLVL.

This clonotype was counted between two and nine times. DNA for the CDR3: TGTGCCAGCAGCGCCGACCCTAGCGGGTTTTACAATGAGCAGTACTTC. This gives the protein CASSADPSGFYNEQYF. The chain couples TRBV9 to TRBJ2-5; 8 bases fit TRBD2. Germline CDR1 reads SGDLS; CDR2 reads YYNGEE. J gave up 11 bases and V 3 bases, and 18 bases lay outside the gene matches. The CDR3 extends over 16 amino acids.

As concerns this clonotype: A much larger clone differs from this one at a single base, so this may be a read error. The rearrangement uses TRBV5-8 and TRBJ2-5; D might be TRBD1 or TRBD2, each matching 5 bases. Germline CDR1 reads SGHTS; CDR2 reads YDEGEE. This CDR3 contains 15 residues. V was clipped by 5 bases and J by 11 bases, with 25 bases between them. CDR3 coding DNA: TGTGCCAGCAGACCCTTAGAGGGGCTCTACAATGAGCAGTACTTC. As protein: CASRPLEGLYNEQYF.

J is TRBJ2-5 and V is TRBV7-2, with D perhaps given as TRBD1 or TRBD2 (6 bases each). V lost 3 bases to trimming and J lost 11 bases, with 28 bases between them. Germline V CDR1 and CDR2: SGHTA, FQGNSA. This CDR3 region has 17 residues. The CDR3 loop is CASSLGPGGLAQDTQYF. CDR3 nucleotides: TGTGCCAGCAGCTTGGGGCCCGGGGGCCTTGCCCAAGACACTCAGTACTTC.

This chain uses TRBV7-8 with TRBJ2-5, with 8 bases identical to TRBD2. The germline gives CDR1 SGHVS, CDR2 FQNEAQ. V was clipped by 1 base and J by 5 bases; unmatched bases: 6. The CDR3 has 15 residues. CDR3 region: CASSLGREGHETQYF. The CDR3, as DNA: TGTGCCAGCAGCTTAGGTCGGGAGGGCCACGAGACCCAGTACTTC. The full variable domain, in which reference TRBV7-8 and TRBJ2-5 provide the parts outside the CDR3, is GAGVSQSPRYKVAKRGQDVALRCDPISGHVSLFWYQQALGQGPEFLTYFQNEAQLDKSGLPSDRFFAERPEGSVSTLKIQRTQQEDSAVYLCASSLGREGHETQYFGPGTRLLVL.

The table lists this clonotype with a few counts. The CDR3 region is CASSPGFTYGYTF. In DNA, the CDR3 is TGCGCCAGCAGTCCAGGGTTTACCTATGGCTACACCTTC. The chain has TRBV10-1 and TRBJ1-2, with a possible D match to TRBD1 (5 bases). The CDR3 totals 13 residues. In germline, CDR1 is WNHNN, CDR2 SYGVQD (reference sequence). V was clipped by 5 bases and J by 4 bases, with 11 bases between them.

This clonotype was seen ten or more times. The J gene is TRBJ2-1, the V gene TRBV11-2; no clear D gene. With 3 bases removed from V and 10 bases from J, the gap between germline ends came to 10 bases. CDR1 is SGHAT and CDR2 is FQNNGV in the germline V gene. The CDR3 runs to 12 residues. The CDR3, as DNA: TGTGCCAGCAGCTTCCAGACCTACGAGCAGTTCTTC. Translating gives CASSFQTYEQFF.

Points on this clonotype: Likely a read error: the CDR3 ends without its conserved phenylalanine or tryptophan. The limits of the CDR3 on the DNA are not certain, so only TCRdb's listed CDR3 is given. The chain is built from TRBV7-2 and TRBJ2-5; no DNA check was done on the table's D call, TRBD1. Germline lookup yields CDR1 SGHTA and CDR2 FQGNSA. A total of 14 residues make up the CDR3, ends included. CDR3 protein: CASSLYWGLKTQFS.

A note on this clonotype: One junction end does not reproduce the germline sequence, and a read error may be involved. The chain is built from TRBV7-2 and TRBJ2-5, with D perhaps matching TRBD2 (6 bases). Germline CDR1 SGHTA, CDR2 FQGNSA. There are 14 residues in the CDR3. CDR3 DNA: TGTGCCAGCAGCTCGGATAGCGGCGGAGCGACCCGGTACTTC. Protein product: CASSSDSGGATRYF.

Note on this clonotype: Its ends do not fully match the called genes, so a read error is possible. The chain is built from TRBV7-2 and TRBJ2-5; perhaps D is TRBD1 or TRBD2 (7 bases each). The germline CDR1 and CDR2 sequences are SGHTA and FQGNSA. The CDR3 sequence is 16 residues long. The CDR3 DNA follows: TGTGCCAGCGGGGGAGTGGGGGGGCGGGGGACAGAGACGCAGTATTTC. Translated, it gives CASGGVGGRGTETQYF.

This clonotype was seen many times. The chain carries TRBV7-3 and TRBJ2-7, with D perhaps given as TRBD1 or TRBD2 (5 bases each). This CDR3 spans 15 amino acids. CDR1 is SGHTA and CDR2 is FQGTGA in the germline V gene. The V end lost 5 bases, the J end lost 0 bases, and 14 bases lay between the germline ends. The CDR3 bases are TGTGCCAGCAGCCCCTCACCGGGACCCTCCTACGAGCAGTACTTC. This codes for CASSPSPGPSYEQYF.

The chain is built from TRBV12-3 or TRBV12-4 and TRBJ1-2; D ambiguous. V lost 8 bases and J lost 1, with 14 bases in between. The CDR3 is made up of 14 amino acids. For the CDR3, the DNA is TGTGCCAGCGCGGGCCGCGCTTTTAACTATGGCTACACCTTC. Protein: CASAGRAFNYGYTF.

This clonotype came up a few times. In DNA, the CDR3 is TGTGCCAGCAGTAAGACTATAAGCTCCTACAATGAGCAGTTCTTC. Translated, it gives CASSKTISSYNEQFF. The chain recombines TRBV6-1 with TRBJ2-1; D may be TRBD2 (5 bases). With 5 bases removed from V and 0 bases from J, the gap between germline ends came to 11 bases. The CDR3 runs 15 residues. CDR1 and CDR2 (germline): MNHNS, SASEGT.

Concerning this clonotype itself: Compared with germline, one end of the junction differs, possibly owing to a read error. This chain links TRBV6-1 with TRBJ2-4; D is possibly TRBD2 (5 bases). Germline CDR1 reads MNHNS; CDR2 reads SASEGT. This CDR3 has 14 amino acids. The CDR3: CAGSGGRDQNIQYF. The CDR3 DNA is TGTGCGGGCAGTGGAGGCCGAGACCAAAACATCCAGTACTTC.

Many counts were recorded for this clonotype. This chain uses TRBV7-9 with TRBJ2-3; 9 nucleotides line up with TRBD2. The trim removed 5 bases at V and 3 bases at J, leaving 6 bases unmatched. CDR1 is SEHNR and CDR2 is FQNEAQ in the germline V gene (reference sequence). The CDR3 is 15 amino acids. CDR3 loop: CASSPSGGLTDTQYF. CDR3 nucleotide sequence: TGTGCCAGCAGCCCGAGCGGGGGGCTGACAGATACGCAGTATTTT.

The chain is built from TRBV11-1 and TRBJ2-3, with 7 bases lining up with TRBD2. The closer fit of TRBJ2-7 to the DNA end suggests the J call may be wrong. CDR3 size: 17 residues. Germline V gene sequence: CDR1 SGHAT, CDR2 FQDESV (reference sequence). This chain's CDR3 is CASSCVPGGFAKDTQYF. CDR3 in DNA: TGTGCCAGCAGCTGCGTCCCGGGGGGATTCGCCAAAGACACGCAGTACTTC.

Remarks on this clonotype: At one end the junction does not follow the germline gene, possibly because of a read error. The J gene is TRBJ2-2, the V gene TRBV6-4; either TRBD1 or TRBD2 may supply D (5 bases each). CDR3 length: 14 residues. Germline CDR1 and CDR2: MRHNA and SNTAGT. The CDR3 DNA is TGTGCCAGCAGCGACCGTCCGGGAACCGGGGCGCTGTATTTT. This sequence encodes CASSDRPGTGALYF.

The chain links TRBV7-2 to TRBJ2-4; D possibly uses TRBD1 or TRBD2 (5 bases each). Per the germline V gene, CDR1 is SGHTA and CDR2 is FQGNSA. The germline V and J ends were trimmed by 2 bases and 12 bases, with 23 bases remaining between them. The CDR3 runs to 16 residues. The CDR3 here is CASSLRPGHAQDTQYF. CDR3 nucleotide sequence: TGTGCCAGCAGCTTACGTCCGGGGCACGCCCAAGACACTCAGTACTTC.

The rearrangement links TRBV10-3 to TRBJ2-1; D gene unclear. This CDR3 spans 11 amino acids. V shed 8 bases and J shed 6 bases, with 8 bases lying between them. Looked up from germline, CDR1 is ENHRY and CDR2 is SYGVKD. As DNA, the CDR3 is TGTGCCATCCAAGGATTCAATGAGCAGTTCTTC. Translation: CAIQGFNEQFF.

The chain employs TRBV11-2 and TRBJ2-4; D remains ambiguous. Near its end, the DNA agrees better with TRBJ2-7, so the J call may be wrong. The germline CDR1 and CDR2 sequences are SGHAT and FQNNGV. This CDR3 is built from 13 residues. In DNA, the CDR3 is TGTGCCAGCAGCTTAGACGCGCCCTACGAGCAGTACTTC. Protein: CASSLDAPYEQYF.

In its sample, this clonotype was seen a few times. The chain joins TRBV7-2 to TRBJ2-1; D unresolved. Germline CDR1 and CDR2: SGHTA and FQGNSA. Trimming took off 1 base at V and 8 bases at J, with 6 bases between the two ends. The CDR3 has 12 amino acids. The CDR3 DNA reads TGTGCCAGCAGCTTAGGGGCTGATGAGCAGTTCTTC. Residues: CASSLGADEQFF.

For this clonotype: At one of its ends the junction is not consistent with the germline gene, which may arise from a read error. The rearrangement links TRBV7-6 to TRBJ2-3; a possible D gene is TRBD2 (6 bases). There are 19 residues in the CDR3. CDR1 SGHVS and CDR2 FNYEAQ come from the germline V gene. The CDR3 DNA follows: TGTGCCAGCAGCTTACAAGAGGGAGGTGGCGGGCGGGCCCAAGATACGCAGTATTTC. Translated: CASSLQEGGGGRAQDTQYF.

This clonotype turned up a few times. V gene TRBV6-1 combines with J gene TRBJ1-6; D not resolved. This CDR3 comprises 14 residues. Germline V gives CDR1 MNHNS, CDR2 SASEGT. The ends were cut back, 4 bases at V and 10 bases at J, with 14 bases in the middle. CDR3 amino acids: CASSVGIFGSPLHF. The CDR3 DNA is TGTGCCAGCAGTGTGGGGATCTTTGGATCACCCCTCCACTTT.

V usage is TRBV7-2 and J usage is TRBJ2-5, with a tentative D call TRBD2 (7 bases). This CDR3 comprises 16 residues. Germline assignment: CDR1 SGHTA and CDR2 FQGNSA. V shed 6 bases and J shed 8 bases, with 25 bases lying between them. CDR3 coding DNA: TGTGCCAGCAGGGGGGGCGGGGGCCGTGATCAAAACACCCAGTACTTC. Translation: CASRGGGGRDQNTQYF.

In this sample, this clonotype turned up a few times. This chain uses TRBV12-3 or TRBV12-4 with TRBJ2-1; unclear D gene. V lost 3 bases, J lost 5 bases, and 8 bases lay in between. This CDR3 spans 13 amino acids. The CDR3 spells CASSLGMDNEQFF. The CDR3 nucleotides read TGTGCCAGCAGTTTGGGAATGGACAATGAGCAGTTCTTC.